These 17 T cell receptor beta chains were sequenced from one sample in a study of blood T cell repertoires in COVID-19 (dated by TCRdb to the early 2020s). Preparation of the library involved the immunoSEQ multiplex PCR assay. The table was pulled from immuneACCESS by TCRdb, which kept in-frame rearrangements only. Such tables lose some clones; where checked, under half of the loss comes from unresolved V genes, and the rest has no known cause. This sample is represented by 270,000 or so clones; 88% of them were singletons. The top ten constitute over 1% of the sample. Sequenced material: PBMCs or T cells enriched from blood (not recorded which). These receptor sequences come from a woman aged 40 to 50 with acute COVID-19.

The rearrangement joins TRBV2 to TRBJ2-1; no clear D gene. Trimming left V 2 bases short and J 3 bases short, with 8 bases between. Germline lookup yields CDR1 SNHLY and CDR2 FYNNEI. The CDR3 runs 14 residues. The CDR3 loop reads CASSEFAFYNEQFF. Written as DNA, the CDR3 is TGTGCCAGCAGTGAATTTGCGTTCTACAATGAGCAGTTCTTC.

The chain employs TRBV5-6 and TRBJ1-1; 8 bases line up with TRBD1. V dropped 0 bases and J dropped 1; count of bases not matched to a gene: 8. Per germline, CDR1 SGHDT and CDR2 YYEEEE. The length of the CDR3 is 17 residues. CDR3: CASSLVSGRGRNTEAFF. Here the CDR3 DNA reads TGTGCCAGCAGCTTGGTGTCTGGCAGGGGGCGGAACACTGAAGCTTTCTTT.

V usage is TRBV7-9 and J usage is TRBJ2-5, with TRBD1 matching over 7 bases. The germline V gene has CDR1 SEHNR and CDR2 FQNEAQ (reference sequence). The CDR3 extends over 14 amino acids. J lost 1 base, V lost 5 bases, and 4 bases had no gene match. DNA for the CDR3: TGTGCCAGCAGCAAGGGACAGCTCCAAGAGACCCAGTACTTC. This encodes CASSKGQLQETQYF. The full variable domain, completed using reference TRBV7-9 and TRBJ2-5, is DTGVSQNPRHKITKRGQNVTFRCDPISEHNRLYWYRQTLGQGPEFLTYFQNEAQLEKSRLLSDRFSAERPKGSFSTLEIQRTEQGDSAMYLCASSKGQLQETQYFGPGTRLLVL.

J is TRBJ1-1 and V is TRBV3-1 (or the pseudogene TRBV3-2), with 8 bases that match TRBD1. The CDR3 spans 15 residues. Germline loops: CDR1 LGHDT, CDR2 YNNKEL (reference sequence). V gave up 2 bases and J gave up 4 bases; unmatched junction bases: 6. The CDR3: CASSQTDRGRTEAFF. The CDR3 DNA reads as TGTGCCAGCAGCCAAACTGACAGGGGACGCACTGAAGCTTTCTTT.

V usage is TRBV28 and J usage is TRBJ2-5, with 10 bases identical to TRBD2. From germline, CDR1 is MDHEN and CDR2 SYDVKM. V lost 1 base, J lost 5 bases, and 13 bases stayed unmatched. There are 18 residues in the CDR3. CDR3 residues: CASSLSGTSDRSRETQYF. The CDR3 DNA reads TGTGCCAGCAGTTTATCCGGGACTAGCGACCGGAGCCGGGAGACCCAGTACTTC.

The rearrangement links TRBV7-6 to TRBJ2-1, with 9 nucleotides matching TRBD2. V lost 5 bases, J lost 5 bases, and 7 bases stayed unmatched. The germline V gene has CDR1 SGHVS and CDR2 FNYEAQ. The CDR3 is 15 amino acids. The DNA for the CDR3 is TGTGCCAGCAGCCGTAGCGGGGGACTTAACAATGAGCAGTTCTTC. Its translation is CASSRSGGLNNEQFF.

The J gene is TRBJ2-1, the V gene TRBV10-2; 11 bases are shared with TRBD2. The CDR3 contains 16 residues. The ends lost 6 bases at V and 4 bases at J; junction bases unmatched: 8. CDR1 is WSHSY and CDR2 is SAAADI in the germline V gene. CDR3 bases: TGCGCCAGCAGATATCTAGCGGGAGGTAATTACAATGAGCAGTTCTTC. Its translation is CASRYLAGGNYNEQFF.

The chain has TRBV30 and TRBJ2-7; D may be TRBD2 (6 bases). Trimming shortened V by 0 bases and J by 6 bases, and 12 bases separated the two germline ends. Germline values: CDR1 GTSNPN, CDR2 SVGIG (reference sequence). The CDR3 consists of 13 residues. The CDR3, as DNA: TGTGCCTGGAGTGTTGGGGGGAGTAGCGAGCAGTACGTC. It encodes CAWSVGGSSEQYV.

This chain connects TRBV2 to TRBJ1-1; D ambiguous. The V gene lost 3 bases and the J gene lost 4 bases, with 9 bases spanning the gap. Germline lookup yields CDR1 SNHLY and CDR2 FYNNEI. The length of the CDR3 is 13 residues. The CDR3 region has the DNA TGTGCCAGCAGTGAGGAGATAGCCACTGAAGCTTTCTTT. Protein product: CASSEEIATEAFF. Supplemented by reference TRBV2 and TRBJ1-1, the full variable domain reads EPEVTQTPSHQVTQMGQEVILRCVPISNHLYFYWYRQILGQKVEFLVSFYNNEISEKSEIFDDQFSVERPDGSNFTLKIRSTKLEDSAMYFCASSEEIATEAFFGQGTRLTVV.

The chain combines TRBV28 with TRBJ2-1, with 12 positions matching TRBD2. Germline CDR1 and CDR2: MDHEN and SYDVKM. V lost 5 bases, J lost 4 bases, and 3 bases stayed unmatched. The CDR3 runs to 15 residues. The DNA for the CDR3 is TGTGCCAGCAGTCCGACTAGCGGGGGTTACAATGAGCAGTTCTTC. Encoded protein: CASSPTSGGYNEQFF.

The chain links TRBV5-6 to TRBJ1-1; the match to TRBD1 covers 7 bases. The trim removed 4 bases at V and 7 bases at J, leaving 7 bases unmatched. Germline V lookup: CDR1 SGHDT, CDR2 YYEEEE. The CDR3 runs to 13 residues. The CDR3 DNA reads as TGTGCCAGCAGCCGCTTTACAGGGGATGAAGCTTTCTTT. Protein: CASSRFTGDEAFF. Based on the CDR3 plus reference TRBV5-6 and TRBJ1-1, the full variable domain is DAGVTQSPTHLIKTRGQQVTLRCSPKSGHDTVSWYQQALGQGPQFIFQYYEEEERQRGNFPDRFSGHQFPNYSSELNVNALLLGDSALYLCASSRFTGDEAFFGQGTRLTVV.

This rearrangement joins TRBV6-5 to TRBJ1-1; D unclear. CDR1 and CDR2 from the germline V gene are MNHEY and SVGAGI. The CDR3 loop spans 16 amino acids. Trimming took 1 base from V and 5 from J, leaving 17 bases between them. The CDR3 nucleotides are TGTGCCAGCAGTTACTGGGGATCCCAATCGGGGACTGAAGCTTTCTTT. This translates into CASSYWGSQSGTEAFF.

This sequence joins TRBV9 and TRBJ1-6; a weak D match, TRBD1 (6 bases). V was trimmed by 0 bases and J by 16 bases, leaving 20 bases between them. The CDR3 has 15 amino acids. The V gene's germline CDR1 is SGDLS and CDR2 YYNGEE. The CDR3 protein is CASSVGPTGMGDLHF. DNA for the CDR3: TGTGCCAGCAGCGTAGGGCCGACAGGAATGGGGGATCTCCACTTT.

This clone was seen once. V usage is TRBV9 and J usage is TRBJ2-1; maybe TRBD2 (6 bases). Trimming pared 7 bases from V and 4 bases from J, leaving 18 bases between. The germline V gene has CDR1 SGDLS and CDR2 YYNGEE. The CDR3 consists of 15 residues. As DNA, the CDR3 is TGTGCCAGCGGAGTGGGGCTAGCGTCTTACAATGAGCAGTTCTTC. Its protein product is CASGVGLASYNEQFF.

The J gene is TRBJ2-1, the V gene TRBV6-5; the D gene is possibly TRBD1 (5 bases). CDR1 and CDR2 (germline): MNHEY, SVGAGI. Trimming pared 7 bases from V and 8 bases from J, leaving 15 bases between. The CDR3 extends over 13 amino acids. This chain's CDR3 is CASTGHMGDEQFF. The CDR3 bases are TGTGCCAGCACCGGACACATGGGCGATGAGCAGTTCTTC.

This chain joins TRBV6-4 and TRBJ2-1, with 10 bases fitting TRBD2. This CDR3 spans 16 amino acids. Per the germline V gene, CDR1 is MRHNA and CDR2 is SNTAGT. The junction had 3 bases not matched to a gene; V was cut back by 0 bases and J by 4 bases. DNA of the CDR3: TGTGCCAGCAGTGACTCGAGTAGCGGGGGGTACAATGAGCAGTTCTTC. The encoded protein is CASSDSSSGGYNEQFF.

V and J are TRBV27 and TRBJ1-1; D unresolved. V dropped 3 bases and J dropped 5 bases, with 16 bases sitting between them. Germline V gene data show CDR1 as MNHEY and CDR2 as SMNVEV (reference sequence). The CDR3 has 15 residues. The CDR3 loop is CASSFNTRGPTEAFF. The DNA of the CDR3 is TGTGCCAGCAGTTTTAATACCCGCGGCCCGACTGAAGCTTTCTTT.